The rows below give T cell receptor beta chains drawn from one sample of a study of T cell responses to AZD1222 COVID-19 vaccine. The table came from immunoSEQ multiplex PCR; TCRdb's copy has only in-frame clones and leaves some out. This table holds roughly 110,000 clones, 87% found once. Sequencing was performed on peripheral blood, taken on day 0 of AZD1222 vaccination. The receptors were gathered from an adult in good health. Each CDR3 is given with its conserved first and last residue. A D gene is named only where the DNA matches it firmly. Clone sizes are given selectively: once, few, many, or a class where the clone is expanded.

d_gene	v_gene	abundance	j_gene	CDR3aa	CDR3nt
-	TRBV18	-	TRBJ1-2	CASSPPEQKGYTF	TGTGCCAGCTCACCACCGGAGCAGAAGGGCTACACCTTC
-	TRBV9	-	TRBJ2-7	CASSEGGLYEQYF	TGTGCCAGCAGCGAAGGAGGGCTTTACGAGCAGTACTTC
-	TRBV21-1	-	TRBJ2-7	CASSPNMGREGEQYF	TGTGCCAGCAGCCCTAATATGGGCAGGGAGGGAGAGCAGTACTTC
-	TRBV10-3	-	TRBJ1-6	CAIRASTQDNSPLHF	TGTGCCATCAGAGCTTCGACACAAGATAATTCACCCCTCCACTTT
TRBD1	TRBV7-2	-	TRBJ2-3	CASSSSSGTVNTDTQYF	TGTGCCAGCAGCTCTTCCTCCGGGACAGTCAACACAGATACGCAGTATTTT
-	TRBV3-1/TRBV3-2	-	TRBJ2-5	CASSQDGLFQETQYF	TGTGCCAGCAGCCAAGACGGACTATTCCAAGAGACCCAGTACTTC
-	TRBV4-3	-	TRBJ2-1	CASSQEDQSSYNEQFF	TGCGCCAGCAGCCAAGAGGATCAAAGCTCCTACAATGAGCAGTTCTTC
-	TRBV3-1/TRBV3-2	few	TRBJ2-3	CASSQDQPKRTDTQYF	TGTGCCAGCAGCCAAGATCAGCCAAAGCGGACAGATACGCAGTATTTT
-	TRBV29-1	-	TRBJ2-1	CSVDWGFSYNEQFF	TGCAGCGTTGACTGGGGCTTCTCCTACAATGAGCAGTTCTTC
-	TRBV18	once	TRBJ1-5	CASSPGGRAQPQHF	TGTGCCAGCTCACCAGGAGGGAGGGCTCAGCCCCAGCATTTT
-	TRBV21-1	once	TRBJ2-7	CASSKAIRGLAEYKPPYEQYF	TGTGCCAGCAGCAAAGCGATCCGGGGACTAGCGGAGTACAAGCCCCCCTACGAGCAGTACTTC
TRBD2	TRBV18	once	TRBJ2-1	CASVGTSGSNEQFF	TGTGCCAGCGTGGGGACTAGCGGTTCGAATGAGCAGTTCTTC
-	TRBV29-1	-	TRBJ2-5	CSARMGETQYF	TGCAGCGCCAGGATGGGGGAGACCCAGTACTTC
TRBD1	TRBV7-2	-	TRBJ1-1	CASSLRGGTGVLNTEAFF	TGTGCCAGCAGCTTACGTGGAGGGACAGGGGTCTTGAACACTGAAGCTTTCTTT
-	TRBV10-1	-	TRBJ1-2	CASSDRDGYTF	TGCGCCAGCAGTGACAGGGACGGCTACACCTTC
-	TRBV7-3	-	TRBJ1-1	CASSLNGYTEAFF	TGTGCCAGCAGCTTAAACGGGTACACTGAAGCTTTCTTT
-	TRBV28	-	TRBJ1-6	CASSIALRDNSPLHF	TGTGCCAGCAGTATCGCCTTGAGGGATAATTCACCCCTCCACTTT
TRBD2	TRBV10-3	-	TRBJ2-6	CATNLGLAGSGANVLTF	TGTGCCACCAACCTGGGACTAGCGGGCTCTGGGGCCAACGTCCTGACTTTC
-	TRBV7-2	-	TRBJ2-1	CASSPAQGSHEQFF	TGTGCCAGCAGCCCCGCACAGGGATCCCATGAGCAGTTCTTC
-	TRBV19	-	TRBJ2-7	CASTPTVSSYEQYF	TGTGCCAGTACCCCGACAGTAAGCTCCTACGAGCAGTACTTC
TRBD1	TRBV14	-	TRBJ1-2	CASSLRQGLRTNYGYTF	TGTGCCAGCAGCCTCCGACAGGGCCTGAGGACTAACTATGGCTACACCTTC
-	TRBV13	-	TRBJ1-5	CASSSYRDNQPQHF	TGTGCCAGCAGCTCCTACAGGGACAATCAGCCCCAGCATTTT
-	TRBV10-3	-	TRBJ2-6	CAMKESSGANVLTF	TGTGCCATGAAAGAGAGCTCTGGGGCCAACGTCCTGACTTTC
-	TRBV7-9	-	TRBJ1-5	CASSSISNQPQHF	TGTGCCAGCAGCTCCATTAGCAATCAGCCCCAGCATTTT
TRBD2	TRBV2	-	TRBJ2-3	CASSSSGRDTQYF	TGTGCCAGCAGTTCTAGCGGCCGGGATACGCAGTATTTT
TRBD2	TRBV30	-	TRBJ2-1	CALTGRGTYNEQFF	TGTGCCTTGACCGGGAGGGGGACTTACAATGAGCAGTTCTTC
TRBD2	TRBV7-3	-	TRBJ2-1	CASSSLAGGQGEQFF	TGTGCCAGCAGCTCGCTAGCGGGGGGCCAAGGTGAGCAGTTCTTC
TRBD1	TRBV6-2/TRBV6-3	-	TRBJ2-1	CASSPGTGAVYEQFF	TGTGCCAGCAGTCCCGGGACAGGGGCAGTATACGAGCAGTTCTTC
-	TRBV6-5	-	TRBJ2-2	CAVLVTSTGELFF	TGTGCCGTCCTTGTGACTTCCACCGGGGAGCTGTTTTTT
-	TRBV12-3/TRBV12-4	-	TRBJ2-7	CASGEGPANEQYF	TGTGCCAGCGGGGAAGGGCCAGCCAACGAGCAGTACTTC
-	TRBV10-3	-	TRBJ1-2	CAISADRSYGYTF	TGTGCCATCAGTGCAGACAGATCCTATGGCTACACCTTC
TRBD2	TRBV24-1	-	TRBJ2-1	CATSETSGNNEQFF	TGTGCCACCAGTGAAACTAGCGGAAACAATGAGCAGTTCTTC
-	TRBV7-9	-	TRBJ1-6	CASSLGTWEKRSPLHF	TGTGCCAGCAGCTTAGGGACATGGGAAAAGCGTTCACCCCTCCACTTT
TRBD1	TRBV2	-	TRBJ2-7	CASRRTGDSYEQYF	TGTGCCAGCAGACGCACAGGGGATTCCTACGAGCAGTACTTC
TRBD1	TRBV7-9	-	TRBJ1-2	CASSLGQGYGYTF	TGTGCCAGCAGCTTAGGACAGGGCTATGGCTACACCTTC
TRBD2	TRBV11-2	once	TRBJ2-7	CASRALAGAAYEQYF	TGTGCCAGCAGGGCTTTAGCGGGGGCCGCTTACGAGCAGTACTTC
TRBD1	TRBV4-1	-	TRBJ1-4	CASSQPRQGGEKLFF	TGCGCCAGCAGCCAACCAAGACAGGGAGGTGAAAAACTGTTTTTT
TRBD1	TRBV11-2	-	TRBJ1-1	CASSLAGGSVDTEAFF	TGTGCCAGCAGCTTAGCAGGGGGCTCCGTGGACACTGAAGCTTTCTTT
TRBD1	TRBV10-3	-	TRBJ1-5	CAISESQGNQPQHF	TGTGCCATCAGTGAGTCACAGGGGAATCAGCCCCAGCATTTT
-	TRBV4-2	-	TRBJ1-5	CASSQVGAGGSNQPQHF	TGTGCCAGCAGCCAAGTTGGGGCCGGTGGTAGCAATCAGCCCCAGCATTTT
TRBD1	TRBV27	-	TRBJ2-2	CASSLSGRGPTGELFF	TGTGCCAGCAGTTTATCCGGCAGGGGGCCCACCGGGGAGCTGTTTTTT
-	TRBV2	-	TRBJ1-4	CASLGNEKLFF	TGTGCCAGCCTGGGTAATGAAAAACTGTTTTTT
TRBD2	TRBV5-4	-	TRBJ2-2	CASSFGGTNTGELFF	TGTGCCAGCAGCTTCGGGGGGACGAACACCGGGGAGCTGTTTTTT
-	TRBV9	-	TRBJ2-2	CASSVVLGGPNTGELFF	TGTGCCAGCAGCGTAGTTCTGGGAGGCCCGAACACCGGGGAGCTGTTTTTT